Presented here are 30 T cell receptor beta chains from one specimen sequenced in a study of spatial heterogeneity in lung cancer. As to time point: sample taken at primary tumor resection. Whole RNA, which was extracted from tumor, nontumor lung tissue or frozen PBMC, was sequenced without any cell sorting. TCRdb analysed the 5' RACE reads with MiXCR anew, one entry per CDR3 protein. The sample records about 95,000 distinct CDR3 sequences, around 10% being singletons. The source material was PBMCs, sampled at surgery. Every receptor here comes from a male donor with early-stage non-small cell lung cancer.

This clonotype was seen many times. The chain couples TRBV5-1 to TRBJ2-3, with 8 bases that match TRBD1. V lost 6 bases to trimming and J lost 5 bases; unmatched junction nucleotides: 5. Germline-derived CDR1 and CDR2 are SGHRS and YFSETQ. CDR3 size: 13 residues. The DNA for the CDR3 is TGCGCCAGCAACCGGGGGACAGGAGATACGCAGTATTTT. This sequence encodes CASNRGTGDTQYF.

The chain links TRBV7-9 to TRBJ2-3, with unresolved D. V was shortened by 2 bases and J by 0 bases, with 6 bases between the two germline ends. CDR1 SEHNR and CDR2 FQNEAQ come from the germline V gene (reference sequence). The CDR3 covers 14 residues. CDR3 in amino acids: CASSLYRSTDTQYF. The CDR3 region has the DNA TGTGCCAGCAGCTTATACCGTAGCACAGATACGCAGTATTTT.

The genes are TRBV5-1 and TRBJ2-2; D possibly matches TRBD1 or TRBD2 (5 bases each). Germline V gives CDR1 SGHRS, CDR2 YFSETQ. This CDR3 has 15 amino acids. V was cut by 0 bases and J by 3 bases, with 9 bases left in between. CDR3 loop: CASSLEGTHTGELFF. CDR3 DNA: TGCGCCAGCAGCTTGGAGGGGACCCACACCGGGGAGCTGTTTTTT. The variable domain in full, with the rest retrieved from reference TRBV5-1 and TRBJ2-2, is KAGVTQTPRYLIKTRGQQVTLSCSPISGHRSVSWYQQTPGQGLQFLFEYFSETQRNKGNFPGRFSGRQFSNSRSEMNVSTLELGDSALYLCASSLEGTHTGELFFGEGSRLTVL.

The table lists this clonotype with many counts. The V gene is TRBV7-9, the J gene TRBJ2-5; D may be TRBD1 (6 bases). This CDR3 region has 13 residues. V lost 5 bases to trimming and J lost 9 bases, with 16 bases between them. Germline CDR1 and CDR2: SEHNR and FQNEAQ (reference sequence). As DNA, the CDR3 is TGTGCCAGCAGCGCCGATACAGGGTTCGCCCAGTACTTC. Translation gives CASSADTGFAQYF. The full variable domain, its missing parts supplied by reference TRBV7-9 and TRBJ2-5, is DTGVSQNPRHKITKRGQNVTFRCDPISEHNRLYWYRQTLGQGPEFLTYFQNEAQLEKSRLLSDRFSAERPKGSFSTLEIQRTEQGDSAMYLCASSADTGFAQYFGPGTRLLVL.

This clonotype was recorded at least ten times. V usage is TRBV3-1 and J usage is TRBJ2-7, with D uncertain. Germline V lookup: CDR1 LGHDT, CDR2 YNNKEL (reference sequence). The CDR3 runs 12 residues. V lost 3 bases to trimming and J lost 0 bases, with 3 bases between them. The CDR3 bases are TGTGCCAGCAGCCATCCCTCCTACGAGCAGTACTTC. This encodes CASSHPSYEQYF.

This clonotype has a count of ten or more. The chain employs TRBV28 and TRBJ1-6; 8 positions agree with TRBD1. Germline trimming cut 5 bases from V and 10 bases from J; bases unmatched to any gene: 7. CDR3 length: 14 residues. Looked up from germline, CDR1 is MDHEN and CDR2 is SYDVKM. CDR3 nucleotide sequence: TGTGCCAGCAGTCCACAGGGGGTAGGGTCACCCCTCCACTTT. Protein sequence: CASSPQGVGSPLHF.

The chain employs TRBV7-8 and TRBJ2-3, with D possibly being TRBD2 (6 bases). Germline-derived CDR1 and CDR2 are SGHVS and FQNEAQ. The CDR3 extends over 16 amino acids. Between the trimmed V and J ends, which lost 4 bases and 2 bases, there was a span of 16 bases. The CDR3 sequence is CASSSEGGIPTDTQYF. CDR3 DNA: TGTGCCAGCAGCTCCGAGGGCGGGATACCCACAGATACGCAGTATTTT.

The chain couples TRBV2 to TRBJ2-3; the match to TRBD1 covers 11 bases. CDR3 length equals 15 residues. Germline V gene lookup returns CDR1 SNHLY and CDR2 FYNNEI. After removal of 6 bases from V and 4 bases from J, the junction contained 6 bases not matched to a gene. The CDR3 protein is CASRLDRGRPDTQYF. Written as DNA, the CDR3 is TGTGCCAGCAGATTGGACAGGGGGCGACCAGATACGCAGTATTTT.

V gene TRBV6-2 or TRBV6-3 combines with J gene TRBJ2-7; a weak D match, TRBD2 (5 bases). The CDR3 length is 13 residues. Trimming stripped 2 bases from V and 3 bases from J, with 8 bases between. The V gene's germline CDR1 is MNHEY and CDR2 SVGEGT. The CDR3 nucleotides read TGTGCCAGCAGTTACCGGGGAAGCTACGAGCAGTACTTC. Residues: CASSYRGSYEQYF.

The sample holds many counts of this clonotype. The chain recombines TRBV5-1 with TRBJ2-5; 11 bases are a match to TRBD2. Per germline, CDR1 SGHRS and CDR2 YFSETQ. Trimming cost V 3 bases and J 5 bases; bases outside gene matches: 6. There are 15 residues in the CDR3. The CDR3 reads CASSSGLAGGETQYF. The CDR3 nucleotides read TGCGCCAGCAGCTCCGGACTAGCGGGCGGGGAGACCCAGTACTTC.

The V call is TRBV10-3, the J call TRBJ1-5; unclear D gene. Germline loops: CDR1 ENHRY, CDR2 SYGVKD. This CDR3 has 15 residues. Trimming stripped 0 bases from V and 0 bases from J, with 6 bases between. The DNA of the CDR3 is TGTGCCATCAGTGAGTCAGCCTATAGCAATCAGCCCCAGCATTTT. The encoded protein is CAISESAYSNQPQHF.

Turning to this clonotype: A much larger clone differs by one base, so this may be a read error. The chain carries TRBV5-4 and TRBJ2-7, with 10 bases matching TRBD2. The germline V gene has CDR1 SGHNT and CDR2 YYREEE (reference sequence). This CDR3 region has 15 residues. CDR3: CVSSSRKREGYEQYF. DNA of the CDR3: TGTGTCAGCAGCAGCCGGAAGCGGGAGGGTTACGAGCAGTACTTC.

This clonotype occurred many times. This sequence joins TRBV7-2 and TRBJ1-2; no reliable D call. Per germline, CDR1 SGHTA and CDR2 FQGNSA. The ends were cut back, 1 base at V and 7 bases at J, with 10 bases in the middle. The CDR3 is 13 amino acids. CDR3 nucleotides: TGTGCCAGCAGCTTAGATCGGAGACGTGGCTACACCTTC. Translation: CASSLDRRRGYTF.

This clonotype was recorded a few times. The CDR3 coding sequence is TGTGCCAGCAGCGTAGAGGGGAATAGCAATCAGCCCCAGCATTTT. Translating gives CASSVEGNSNQPQHF. The rearrangement joins TRBV9 to TRBJ1-5, with a possible D match to TRBD1 (5 bases). Germline lookup yields CDR1 SGDLS and CDR2 YYNGEE. With 0 bases removed from V and 0 bases from J, the gap between germline ends came to 7 bases. CDR3 size: 15 residues.

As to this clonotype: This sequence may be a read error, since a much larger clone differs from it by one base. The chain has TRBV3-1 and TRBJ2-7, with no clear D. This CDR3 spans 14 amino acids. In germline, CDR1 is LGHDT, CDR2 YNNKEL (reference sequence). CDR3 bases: TGTGCCAGCAGCCAAGATACGGTCTCCCACGAGCAGTACTTC. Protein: CASSQDTVSHEQYF.

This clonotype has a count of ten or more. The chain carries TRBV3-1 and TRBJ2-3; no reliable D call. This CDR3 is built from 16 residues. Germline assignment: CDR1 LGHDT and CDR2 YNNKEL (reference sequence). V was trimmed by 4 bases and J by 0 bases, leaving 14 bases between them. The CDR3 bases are TGTGCCAGCAGCCTCTCGGGTCCGGGTAGCACAGATACGCAGTATTTT. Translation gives CASSLSGPGSTDTQYF.

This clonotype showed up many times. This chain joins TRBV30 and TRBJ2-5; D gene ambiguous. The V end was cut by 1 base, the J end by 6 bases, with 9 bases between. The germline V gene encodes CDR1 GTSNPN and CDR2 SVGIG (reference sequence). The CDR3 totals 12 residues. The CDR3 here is CAWSGVDKTQYF. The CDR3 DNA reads TGTGCCTGGAGTGGGGTGGATAAGACCCAGTACTTC. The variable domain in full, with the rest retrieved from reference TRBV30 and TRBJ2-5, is SQTIHQWPATLVQPVGSPLSLECTVEGTSNPNLYWYRQAAGRGLQLLFYSVGIGQISSEVPQNLSASRPQDRQFILSSKKLLLSDSGFYLCAWSGVDKTQYFGPGTRLLVL.

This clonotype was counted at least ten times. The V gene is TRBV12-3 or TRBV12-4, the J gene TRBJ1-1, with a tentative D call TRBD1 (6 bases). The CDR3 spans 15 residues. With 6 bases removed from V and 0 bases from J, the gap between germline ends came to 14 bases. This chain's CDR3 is CASRGHDRMNTEAFF. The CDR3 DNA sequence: TGTGCCAGCAGGGGACATGACAGGATGAACACTGAAGCTTTCTTT.

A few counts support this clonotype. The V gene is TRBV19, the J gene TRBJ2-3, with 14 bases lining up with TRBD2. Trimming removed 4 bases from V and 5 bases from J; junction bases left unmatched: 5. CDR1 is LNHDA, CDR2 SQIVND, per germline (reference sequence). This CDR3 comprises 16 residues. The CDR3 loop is CASSTGLAGVRDTQYF. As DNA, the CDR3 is TGTGCCAGTAGTACGGGACTAGCGGGAGTCAGAGATACGCAGTATTTT.

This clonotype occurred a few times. CDR3 in DNA: TGCGCCAGCAGCCAAGATTTCAGAGGGGCGTCCTACGAGCAGTACTTC. Translation gives CASSQDFRGASYEQYF. V is TRBV4-3 and J is TRBJ2-7; D tentatively reads TRBD1 or TRBD2 (5 bases each). This CDR3 is built from 16 residues. Germline V gene lookup returns CDR1 LGHNA and CDR2 YSLEER. V shed 0 bases and J shed 1 base, with 13 bases lying between them.

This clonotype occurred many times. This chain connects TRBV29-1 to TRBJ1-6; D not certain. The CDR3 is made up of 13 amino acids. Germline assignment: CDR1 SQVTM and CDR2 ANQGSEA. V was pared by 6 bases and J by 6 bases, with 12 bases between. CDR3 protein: CSVAVQANSPLHF. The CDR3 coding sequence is TGCAGCGTAGCCGTCCAAGCTAATTCACCCCTCCACTTT.

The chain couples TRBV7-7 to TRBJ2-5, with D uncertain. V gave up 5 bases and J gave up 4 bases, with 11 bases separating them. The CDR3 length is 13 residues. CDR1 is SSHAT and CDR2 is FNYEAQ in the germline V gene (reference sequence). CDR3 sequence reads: CASSPQVGETQYF. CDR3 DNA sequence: TGTGCCAGCAGCCCGCAGGTGGGAGAGACCCAGTACTTC.

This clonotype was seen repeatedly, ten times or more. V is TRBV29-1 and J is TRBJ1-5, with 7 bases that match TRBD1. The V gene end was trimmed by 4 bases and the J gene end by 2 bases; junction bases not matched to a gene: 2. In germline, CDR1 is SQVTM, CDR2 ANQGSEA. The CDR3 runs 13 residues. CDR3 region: CSVAGTGNQPQHF. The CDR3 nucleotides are TGCAGCGTTGCCGGGACAGGCAATCAGCCCCAGCATTTT.

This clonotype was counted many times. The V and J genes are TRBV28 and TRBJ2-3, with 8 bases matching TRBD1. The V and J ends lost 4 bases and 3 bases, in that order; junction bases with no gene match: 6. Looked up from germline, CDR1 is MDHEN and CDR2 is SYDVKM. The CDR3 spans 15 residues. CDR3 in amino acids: CASSSAGGRTDTQYF. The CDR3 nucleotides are TGTGCCAGCAGTTCAGCAGGGGGCAGGACAGATACGCAGTATTTT.

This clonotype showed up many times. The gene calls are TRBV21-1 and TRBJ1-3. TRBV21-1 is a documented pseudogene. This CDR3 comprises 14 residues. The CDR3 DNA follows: TGTGCCGTCGGGTCTAGTAAACCTGGAAACACCATATATTTT. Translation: CAVGSSKPGNTIYF.

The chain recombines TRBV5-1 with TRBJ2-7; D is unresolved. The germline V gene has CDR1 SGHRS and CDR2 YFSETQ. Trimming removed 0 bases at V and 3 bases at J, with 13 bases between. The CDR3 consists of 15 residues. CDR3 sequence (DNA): TGCGCCAGCAGCTTGGCGGGCGCTGATTTCTACGAGCAGTACTTC. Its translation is CASSLAGADFYEQYF.

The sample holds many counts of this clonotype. The CDR3 here is CASLGDRYNEQFF. The CDR3 DNA is TGTGCCAGCCTCGGGGATCGGTACAATGAGCAGTTCTTC. V gene TRBV2 combines with J gene TRBJ2-1, with D possibly being TRBD2 (5 bases). CDR3 length: 13 amino acids. Germline V lookup: CDR1 SNHLY, CDR2 FYNNEI. V shed 8 bases and J shed 4 bases, with 12 bases lying between them.

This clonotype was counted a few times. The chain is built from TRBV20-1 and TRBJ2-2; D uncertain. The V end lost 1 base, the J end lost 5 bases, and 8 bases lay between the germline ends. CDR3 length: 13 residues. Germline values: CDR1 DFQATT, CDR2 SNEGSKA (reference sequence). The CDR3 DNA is TGCAGTGCTAGAGCGGCCCAGACCGGGGAGCTGTTTTTT. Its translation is CSARAAQTGELFF.

Here the CDR3 DNA reads TGCAGTGCTAGAGACCGCGGGGGCCCCACAGATACGCAGTATTTT. Amino acids: CSARDRGGPTDTQYF. This rearrangement joins TRBV20-1 to TRBJ2-3; D is perhaps TRBD2 (7 bases). The V end was cut by 0 bases, the J end by 2 bases, with 12 bases between. The CDR3 spans 15 residues. Germline loops: CDR1 DFQATT, CDR2 SNEGSKA (reference sequence).

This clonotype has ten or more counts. As DNA, the CDR3 is TGCAGCGTGGGGACAGGGTCAGGCACTGAAGCTTTCTTT. It translates to CSVGTGSGTEAFF. This rearrangement joins TRBV29-1 to TRBJ1-1, with 9 bases identical to TRBD1. The CDR3 consists of 13 residues. The J segment lost 4 bases and the V segment lost 6 bases, leaving 6 bases of the junction unmatched. Germline CDR1 is SQVTM and CDR2 is ANQGSEA.